Listed below are T cell receptor beta chains from one sample, sequenced in a study of technical replicates of blood from several donors. The protocol was immunoSEQ multiplex PCR, while the TCRdb copy is restricted to in-frame clones and leaves out a portion. The profile shows 50,000 to 70,000 clones, roughly 91% of them singletons. The sequenced sample was PBMCs. These receptors originate from a human donor in good health. Some clones in this sample may be carry-over from other donors' samples. CDR3s include the opening cysteine and the closing phenylalanine or tryptophan. The D gene is left open where the match is weak. Only some rows state a clone size, as once, few, many or a class for expanded clones.

-	TRBV7-2	TRBD1	TRBJ1-2	TGTGCCAGCAGCTCCCGGGACAGGGTAGATGGCTACACCTTC	CASSSRDRVDGYTF
-	TRBV19	TRBD1	TRBJ1-2	TGTGCCAGTAGTAGGGGGACAGACTATGGCTACACCTTC	CASSRGTDYGYTF
-	TRBV5-8	-	TRBJ1-6	TGTGCCAGCAGCTTGGGTCCATATAATTCACCCCTCCACTTT	CASSLGPYNSPLHF
once	TRBV5-6	-	TRBJ2-7	TGTGCCAGCAGCTTGGAGTCTAGCGCTACCTACGAGCAGTACTTC	CASSLESSATYEQYF
-	TRBV9	TRBD2	TRBJ2-5	TGTGCCAGCAGCGTAGCCGACGGGGGGACGCGAAAGACCCAGTACTTC	CASSVADGGTRKTQYF
-	TRBV15	-	TRBJ2-7	TGTGCCACCAGCGCCCCAGCTCCAGGGGGGTACGAGCAGTACTTC	CATSAPAPGGYEQYF
-	TRBV10-3	-	TRBJ1-2	TGTGCCATCAGTGGAGGCAGGGGCGACTATGGCTACACCTTC	CAISGGRGDYGYTF
-	TRBV14	-	TRBJ1-6	TGTGCCAGCAGCCTAGGGGGAATTGACTCACCCCTCCACTTT	CASSLGGIDSPLHF
-	TRBV6-5	TRBD2	TRBJ2-1	TGTGCCAGCAGTTACGCGGGGGGCCCTTTCGGCAATGAGCAGTTCTTC	CASSYAGGPFGNEQFF
large	TRBV4-1	TRBD1	TRBJ1-1	TGCGCCAGCAGCCAAGCACAGGGGGCCTCTAACACTGAAGCTTTCTTT	CASSQAQGASNTEAFF
-	TRBV5-1	TRBD1	TRBJ2-1	TGCGCCAGCAGGAGGACAGGGGGCAATGAGCAGTTCTTC	CASRRTGGNEQFF
-	TRBV2	-	TRBJ1-5	TGTGCCAGCAGTGATATGAGCAATCAGCCCCAGCATTTT	CASSDMSNQPQHF
-	TRBV27	-	TRBJ2-3	TGTGCCAGCAGTCCCCTCTTACTAGGTACGCAGTATTTT	CASSPLLLGTQYF
-	TRBV7-6	TRBD1	TRBJ1-6	TGTGCCAGCAGCTTTGGGCCAGGGGGTGGTTCACCCCTCCACTTT	CASSFGPGGGSPLHF
-	TRBV15	TRBD1	TRBJ2-5	TGTGCCACCAGCAGAGTTCGGGACAGAGAGACCCAGTACTTC	CATSRVRDRETQYF
-	TRBV5-8	-	TRBJ2-3	TGTGCCAGCAGCCGGCGGGGAAGCACAGATACGCAGTATTTT	CASSRRGSTDTQYF
-	TRBV7-9	TRBD2	TRBJ2-5	TGTGCCAGCAGCCCCGGGGAGGGAGGGAGACAAGAGACCCAGTACTTC	CASSPGEGGRQETQYF
-	TRBV6-5	-	TRBJ1-6	TGTGCCACGCGGGGGCATAATAATTCACCCCTCCACTTT	CATRGHNNSPLHF
-	TRBV5-6	TRBD1	TRBJ2-4	TGTGCCAGCACCGAACTCGGGACAGGCGAATTAAACATTCAGTACTTC	CASTELGTGELNIQYF
-	TRBV30	-	TRBJ2-2	TGTGCCTGGAGTAGGGAACGGCAGGGCTACGGGGAGCTGTTTTTT	CAWSRERQGYGELFF